Below, 11 T cell receptor beta chains from the same sample are listed, as sequenced in a study of cytomegalovirus exposure and HLA in healthy donors. PCR employed 60 Vbeta and 13 Jbeta primers. Sequencing used immunoSEQ multiplex PCR; TCRdb keeps in-frame clones, though not all of them. The sample comprises over 150,000 clones, around 80% of which are singletons, and approximately 2% rests with the top ten. The sequencing input was PBMCs. The receptors come from a human donor in good health.

The J gene is TRBJ2-7, the V gene TRBV19, with 10 bases lining up with TRBD2. Germline CDR1 is LNHDA and CDR2 is SQIVND (reference sequence). CDR3 size: 15 residues. The junction had 5 bases not matched to a gene; V was cut back by 4 bases and J by 2 bases. The CDR3 sequence is CASSTLAGDTYEQYF. CDR3 nucleotide sequence: TGTGCCAGTAGTACTCTAGCGGGGGACACCTACGAGCAGTACTTC.

The chain has TRBV18 and TRBJ1-2; 7 nucleotides line up with TRBD1. V was pared by 6 bases and J by 2 bases, with 6 bases of the junction left unmatched. Germline V lookup: CDR1 KGHSH, CDR2 LQKENI. The length of the CDR3 is 14 residues. Here the CDR3 reads CASSTEGANYGYTF. DNA for the CDR3: TGTGCCAGCTCTACGGAGGGGGCGAACTATGGCTACACCTTC.

The chain has TRBV11-2 and TRBJ2-1; no firm D call. CDR1 and CDR2 from the germline V gene are SGHAT and FQNNGV. The V and J ends lost 3 bases and 2 bases respectively, with 8 bases between them. This CDR3 is 14 amino acids long. For the CDR3, the DNA is TGTGCCAGCAGCTTTGACGGAGCCTACAATGAGCAGTTCTTC. This gives the protein CASSFDGAYNEQFF.

The chain uses TRBV7-2 and TRBJ1-3; D not resolved. Germline V lookup: CDR1 SGHTA, CDR2 FQGNSA. The CDR3 loop spans 12 amino acids. V was pared by 1 base and J by 7 bases, with 5 bases between. CDR3 amino acids: CASSLGENTIYF. CDR3 nucleotides: TGTGCCAGCAGCTTAGGAGAGAACACCATATATTTT. The full variable domain, in which reference TRBV7-2 and TRBJ1-3 provide the parts outside the CDR3, is GAGVSQSPSNKVTEKGKDVELRCDPISGHTALYWYRQSLGQGLEFLIYFQGNSAPDKSGLPSDRFSAERTGGSVSTLTIQRTQQEDSAVYLCASSLGENTIYFGEGSWLTVV.

The chain combines TRBV7-8 with TRBJ2-7; the D is unclear. This CDR3 has 16 residues. Germline CDR1 is SGHVS and CDR2 is FQNEAQ. Trimming took 2 bases from V and 5 from J, leaving 19 bases between them. This chain's CDR3 is CASSLISLGGMNEQYF. The CDR3 DNA follows: TGTGCCAGCAGCTTAATTTCACTCGGTGGTATGAACGAGCAGTACTTC.

The rearrangement joins TRBV5-1 to TRBJ2-5; maybe TRBD2 (5 bases). The germline V and J ends were trimmed by 1 base and 5 bases, with 12 bases remaining between them. CDR3 length: 14 amino acids. Germline V gives CDR1 SGHRS, CDR2 YFSETQ. The DNA for the CDR3 is TGCGCCAGCAGCTTGCCTGGGAGTAGTGAGACCCAGTACTTC. Residues: CASSLPGSSETQYF.

This sequence joins TRBV7-8 and TRBJ2-3; 14 nucleotides match TRBD2. Germline CDR1 SGHVS, CDR2 FQNEAQ. This CDR3 spans 14 amino acids. V lost 5 bases, J lost 5 bases, and 0 bases stayed unmatched. CDR3 residues: CASSGTSGGDTQYF. Here the CDR3 DNA reads TGTGCCAGCAGCGGGACTAGCGGGGGAGATACGCAGTATTTT.

The CDR3 loop is CASRETGSNQPQHF. The CDR3 DNA is TGTGCCAGCAGGGAAACAGGGTCCAATCAGCCCCAGCATTTT. The chain employs TRBV2 and TRBJ1-5; possible D gene TRBD1, 6 bases. Germline CDR1 SNHLY, CDR2 FYNNEI. The CDR3 is 14 amino acids. Trimming removed 6 bases at V and 3 bases at J, with 12 bases between.

The chain has TRBV7-2 and TRBJ1-5, with no clear D. The CDR3 is made up of 14 amino acids. V was pared by 1 base and J by 3 bases, with 7 bases between. The germline V gene encodes CDR1 SGHTA and CDR2 FQGNSA. The CDR3 region has the DNA TGTGCCAGCAGCTTAGTTCCAGACAATCAGCCCCAGCATTTT. Protein: CASSLVPDNQPQHF. Filled out from reference TRBV7-2 and TRBJ1-5, the complete variable domain reads GAGVSQSPSNKVTEKGKDVELRCDPISGHTALYWYRQSLGQGLEFLIYFQGNSAPDKSGLPSDRFSAERTGGSVSTLTIQRTQQEDSAVYLCASSLVPDNQPQHFGDGTRLSIL.

This clone occurred once. The chain links TRBV19 to TRBJ1-2, with 11 bases fitting TRBD1. V gave up 4 bases and J gave up 0 bases; unmatched junction bases: 7. Germline values: CDR1 LNHDA, CDR2 SQIVND (reference sequence). The CDR3 extends over 17 amino acids. The CDR3: CASSKGTGGLTNYGYTF. In nucleotides, the CDR3 is TGTGCCAGTAGTAAAGGGACAGGGGGACTAACTAACTATGGCTACACCTTC.

J is TRBJ1-2 and V is TRBV6-5; TRBD1 might be the D (5 bases). V lost 5 bases to trimming and J lost 5 bases, with 9 bases between them. The length of the CDR3 is 12 residues. CDR1 and CDR2 (germline): MNHEY, SVGAGI. The CDR3 sequence is CASSQGRYGYTF. The DNA of the CDR3 is TGTGCCAGCAGTCAGGGAAGATATGGCTACACCTTC.